The source of this TCR beta chain is a study of CD8+CD57+ T cells in acquired aplastic anemia. Study-level findings and limits: Patients shared around 30 CD8+ CDR3 sequences with controls.

As to this clonotype: Its antigen is unidentified. A much more abundant neighbour one base away suggests this may be a read error.

The authors sequenced patients whose flow cytometry had shown CD8+CD57+ cell expansion. Researchers used genomic DNA as the template to profile TCR beta VDJ and CDR3. TCRdb independently ran MiXCR on the reads; one entry per CDR3 protein. The data show 200,000 to 300,000 distinct CDR3 sequences, around 45% seen once. V shed 1 base and J shed 5 bases, with 11 bases lying between them. This CDR3 is 14 amino acids long. Per germline, CDR1 MGHRA and CDR2 YSYEKL. The TCR sequence derives from a human donor with aplastic anemia. Sequencing was carried out using sorted CD4+, CD8+, or CD8+CD57+ T cells (not recorded which) from PBMCs. V gene TRBV4-1 combines with J gene TRBJ1-1, with D unclear. Here the CDR3 DNA reads TGCGCCAGCAGCCAAGCACCCGGTCGGACTGAAGCTTTCTTT. It codes for CASSQAPGRTEAFF.